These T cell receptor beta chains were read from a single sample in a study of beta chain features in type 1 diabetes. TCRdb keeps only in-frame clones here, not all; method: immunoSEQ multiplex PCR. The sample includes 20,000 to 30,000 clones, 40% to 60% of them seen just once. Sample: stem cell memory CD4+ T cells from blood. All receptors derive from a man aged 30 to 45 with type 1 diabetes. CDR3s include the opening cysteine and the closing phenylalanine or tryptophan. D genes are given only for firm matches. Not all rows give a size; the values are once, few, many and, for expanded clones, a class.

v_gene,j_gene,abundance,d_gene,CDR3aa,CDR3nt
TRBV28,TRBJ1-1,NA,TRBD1,CASSTAGTGVAEAFF,TGTGCCAGCAGTACCGCCGGGACAGGGGTCGCTGAAGCTTTCTTT
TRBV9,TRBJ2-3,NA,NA,CASSPRSTPGGTDTQYF,TGTGCCAGCAGCCCCCGATCGACTCCAGGGGGCACAGATACGCAGTATTTT
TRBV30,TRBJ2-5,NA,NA,CAWRVGSGKTQYF,TGTGCCTGGAGGGTGGGGTCCGGGAAGACCCAGTACTTC
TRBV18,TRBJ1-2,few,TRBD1,CASLRDSRELYGYTF,TGTGCCAGCCTCCGGGACAGCCGGGAACTCTATGGCTACACCTTC
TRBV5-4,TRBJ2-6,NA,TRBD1,CASSDRVSGANILTF,TGTGCCAGCAGCGACAGGGTATCTGGGGCCAACATCCTGACTTTC
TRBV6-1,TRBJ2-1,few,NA,CASSELPNYNEQFF,TGTGCCAGCAGTGAACTTCCTAACTACAATGAGCAGTTCTTC
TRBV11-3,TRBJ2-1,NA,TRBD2,CASSLGTSGHNEQFF,TGTGCCAGCAGCTTAGGGACTAGCGGACACAATGAGCAGTTCTTC
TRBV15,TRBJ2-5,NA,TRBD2,CATTGDSGGSETQYF,TGTGCCACAACGGGGGATAGCGGGGGATCAGAGACCCAGTACTTC
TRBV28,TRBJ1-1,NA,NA,CASSLLAPTNTEAFF,TGTGCCAGCAGTTTATTGGCACCAACGAACACTGAAGCTTTCTTT
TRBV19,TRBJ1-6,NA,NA,CASSDEGGNSPLHF,TGTGCCAGTAGTGATGAGGGGGGGAATTCACCCCTCCACTTT
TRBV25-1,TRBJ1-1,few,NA,CASVRRGNTEAFF,TGTGCCAGCGTGAGGCGGGGGAACACTGAAGCTTTCTTT
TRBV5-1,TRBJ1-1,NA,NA,CASSLEGVLGDWNTEAFF,TGCGCCAGCAGCTTGGAGGGGGTCCTAGGGGATTGGAACACTGAAGCTTTCTTT
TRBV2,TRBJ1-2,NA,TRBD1,CASTPVLGQTDGYTF,TGTGCCAGCACTCCAGTGTTGGGACAGACCGATGGCTACACCTTC
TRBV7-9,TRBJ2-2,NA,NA,CASSWGLVGSGELFF,TGTGCCAGCAGCTGGGGGCTAGTCGGTTCCGGGGAGCTGTTTTTT
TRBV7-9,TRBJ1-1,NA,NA,CAYDPWAGTEAFF,TGTGCCTACGACCCGTGGGCGGGCACTGAAGCTTTCTTT
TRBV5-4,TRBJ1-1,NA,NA,CASSLGVGISEAFF,TGTGCCAGCAGCTTGGGGGTCGGGATCTCTGAAGCTTTCTTT
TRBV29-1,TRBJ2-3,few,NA,CSVGRGSTDTQYF,TGCAGCGTTGGGCGGGGAAGCACAGATACGCAGTATTTT
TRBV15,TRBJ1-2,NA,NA,CATSREAGPGYTF,TGTGCCACCAGCAGAGAAGCCGGTCCTGGCTACACCTTC
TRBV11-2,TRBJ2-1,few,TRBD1,CASSFDRGNYNEQFF,TGTGCCAGCAGCTTTGACAGGGGCAACTACAATGAGCAGTTCTTC
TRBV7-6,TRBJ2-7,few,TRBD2,CASSRYGSGLSYEQYF,TGTGCCAGCAGCCGGTACGGTAGCGGGCTATCCTACGAGCAGTACTTC
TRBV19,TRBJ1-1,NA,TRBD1,CASSITGGILTEAFF,TGTGCCAGTAGTATCACAGGGGGGATCCTCACTGAAGCTTTCTTT
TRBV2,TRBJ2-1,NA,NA,CASIAATSGMGVQFF,TGTGCCAGCATAGCCGCGACTAGTGGCATGGGGGTGCAGTTCTTC
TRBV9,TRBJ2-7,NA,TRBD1,CASSVGTGTSLEGEQYF,TGTGCCAGCAGCGTAGGGACAGGAACCTCCCTTGAGGGCGAGCAGTACTTC
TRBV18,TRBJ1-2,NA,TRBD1,CASSGQADRGSDGYTF,TGTGCCAGCTCAGGACAGGCCGACCGTGGTTCGGATGGCTACACCTTC
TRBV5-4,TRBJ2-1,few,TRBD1,CASSPGGQGAGEQFF,TGTGCCAGCAGCCCCGGCGGACAGGGGGCAGGGGAGCAGTTCTTC
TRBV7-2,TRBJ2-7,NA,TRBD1,CASSLGQGWSYEQYF,TGTGCCAGCAGCTTAGGACAGGGGTGGTCCTACGAGCAGTACTTC
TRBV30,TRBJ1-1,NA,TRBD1,CAWSVSGGTEAFF,TGTGCCTGGAGTGTATCAGGGGGCACTGAAGCTTTCTTT
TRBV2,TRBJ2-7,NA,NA,CASSLDSPEQYF,TGTGCCAGCAGTCTTGACAGCCCCGAGCAGTACTTC
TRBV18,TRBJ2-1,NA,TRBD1,CASSLQGTDLYNEQFF,TGTGCCAGCTCACTACAAGGGACAGACTTATACAATGAGCAGTTCTTC
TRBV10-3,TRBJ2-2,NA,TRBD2,CAISPGGQNTGELFF,TGTGCCATCAGCCCGGGGGGGCAGAACACCGGGGAGCTGTTTTTT
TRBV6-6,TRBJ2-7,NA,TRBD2,CASSLAGGPREQYF,TGTGCCAGCAGTTTAGCGGGAGGTCCTAGGGAGCAGTACTTC
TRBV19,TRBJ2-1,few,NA,CASSMRHSNNEQFF,TGTGCCAGTAGTATGCGGCACTCGAACAATGAGCAGTTCTTC
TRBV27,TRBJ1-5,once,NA,CASSLWAGEGQPQHF,TGTGCCAGCAGTTTATGGGCAGGGGAGGGTCAGCCCCAGCATTTT
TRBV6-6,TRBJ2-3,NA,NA,CATAGGADTQYF,TGTGCCACGGCGGGCGGGGCAGATACGCAGTATTTT
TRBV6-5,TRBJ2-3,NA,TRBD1,CASSYRGTVADTQYF,TGTGCCAGCAGTTACAGGGGGACAGTCGCCGATACGCAGTATTTT
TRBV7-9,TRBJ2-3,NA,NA,CASSLEARITDTQYF,TGTGCCAGCAGCTTAGAGGCTAGGATCACAGATACGCAGTATTTT
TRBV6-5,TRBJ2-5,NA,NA,CASRDMGAGWETQYF,TGTGCCAGCAGAGATATGGGGGCTGGATGGGAGACCCAGTACTTC
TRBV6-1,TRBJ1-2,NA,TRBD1,CASSGSYDRGGYTF,TGTGCCAGCAGTGGATCGTATGACAGGGGAGGGTACACCTTC
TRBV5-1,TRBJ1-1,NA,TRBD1,CASSQGQGWDTEAFF,TGCGCCAGCAGCCAGGGACAGGGGTGGGACACTGAAGCTTTCTTT
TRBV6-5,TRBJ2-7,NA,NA,CASAPGGSRSYEQYF,TGTGCCAGCGCCCCTGGGGGGAGCAGGTCCTACGAGCAGTACTTC
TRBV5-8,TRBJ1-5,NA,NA,CASSSGHGSNQPQHF,TGTGCCAGCAGCTCCGGACACGGGAGCAATCAGCCCCAGCATTTT
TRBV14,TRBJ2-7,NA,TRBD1,CASRSRTGAIRYEQYF,TGTGCCAGCAGATCGCGGACAGGGGCGATCCGCTACGAGCAGTACTTC
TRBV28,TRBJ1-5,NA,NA,CASSSLVGAGRYSNQPQHF,TGTGCCAGCAGTTCCCTCGTTGGAGCCGGCCGTTATAGCAATCAGCCCCAGCATTTT
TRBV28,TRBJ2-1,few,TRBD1,CASSSGTGLSSYNEQFF,TGTGCCAGCAGTTCGGGGACAGGCCTAAGCTCCTACAATGAGCAGTTCTTC
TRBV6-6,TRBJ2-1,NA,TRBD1,CASSYGDRGYNEQFF,TGTGCCAGCAGTTACGGGGACAGGGGGTACAATGAGCAGTTCTTC
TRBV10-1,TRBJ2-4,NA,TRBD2,CASSAAGGSGELDIQYF,TGCGCCAGCAGTGCCGCGGGAGGTAGCGGGGAGTTGGACATTCAGTACTTC
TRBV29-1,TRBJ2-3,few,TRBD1,CSVERTGGETDTQYF,TGCAGCGTCGAAAGGACAGGGGGAGAGACAGATACGCAGTATTTT
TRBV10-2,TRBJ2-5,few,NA,CASSRREWETQYF,TGCGCCAGCAGTCGCAGGGAATGGGAGACCCAGTACTTC
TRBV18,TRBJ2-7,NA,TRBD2,CASSPGAGGEQYF,TGTGCCAGCTCACCAGGGGCGGGGGGCGAGCAGTACTTC
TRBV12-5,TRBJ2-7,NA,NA,CASGLSGGSYEQYF,TGTGCTAGTGGACTCTCCGGCGGTTCCTACGAGCAGTACTTC
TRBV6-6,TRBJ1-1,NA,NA,CASSYTLGSEAFF,TGTGCCAGCAGTTACACATTAGGGAGTGAAGCTTTCTTT
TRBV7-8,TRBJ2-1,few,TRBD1,CASSPQRPGTGNEQFF,TGTGCCAGCAGCCCCCAACGTCCCGGGACAGGGAATGAGCAGTTCTTC
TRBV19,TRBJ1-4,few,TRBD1,CASSIAGLGQSTNEKLFF,TGTGCCAGTAGTATAGCGGGATTGGGACAGTCAACTAATGAAAAACTGTTTTTT
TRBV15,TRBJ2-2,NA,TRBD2,CATSRGGTSGGVGELFF,TGTGCCACCAGCAGAGGCGGGACTAGCGGGGGTGTCGGGGAGCTGTTTTTT
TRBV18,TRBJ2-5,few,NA,CASSPGRERETQYF,TGTGCCAGCTCACCGGGCAGGGAACGGGAGACCCAGTACTTC
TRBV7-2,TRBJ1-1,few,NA,CASSPQGDTEAFF,TGTGCCAGCAGCCCCCAGGGCGACACTGAAGCTTTCTTT
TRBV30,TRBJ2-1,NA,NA,CACKERDEQFF,TGTGCCTGTAAGGAGCGGGATGAGCAGTTCTTC
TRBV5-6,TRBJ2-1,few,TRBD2,CASRRLAAGNEQFF,TGTGCCAGCCGAAGACTAGCGGCTGGGAATGAGCAGTTCTTC